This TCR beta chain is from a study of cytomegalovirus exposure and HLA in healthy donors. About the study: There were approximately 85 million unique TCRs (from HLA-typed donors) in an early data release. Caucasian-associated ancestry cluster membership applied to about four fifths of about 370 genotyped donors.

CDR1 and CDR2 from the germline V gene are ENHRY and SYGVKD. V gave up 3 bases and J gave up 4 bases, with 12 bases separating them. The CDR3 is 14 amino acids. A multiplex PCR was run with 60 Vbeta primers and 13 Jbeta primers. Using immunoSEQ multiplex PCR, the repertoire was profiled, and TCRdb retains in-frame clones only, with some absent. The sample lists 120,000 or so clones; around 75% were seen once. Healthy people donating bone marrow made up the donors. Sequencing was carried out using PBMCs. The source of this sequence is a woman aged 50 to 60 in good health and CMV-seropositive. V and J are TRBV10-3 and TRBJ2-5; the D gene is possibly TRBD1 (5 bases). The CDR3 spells CAISERQQVETQYF. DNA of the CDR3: TGTGCCATCAGTGAAAGACAGCAGGTAGAGACCCAGTACTTC.